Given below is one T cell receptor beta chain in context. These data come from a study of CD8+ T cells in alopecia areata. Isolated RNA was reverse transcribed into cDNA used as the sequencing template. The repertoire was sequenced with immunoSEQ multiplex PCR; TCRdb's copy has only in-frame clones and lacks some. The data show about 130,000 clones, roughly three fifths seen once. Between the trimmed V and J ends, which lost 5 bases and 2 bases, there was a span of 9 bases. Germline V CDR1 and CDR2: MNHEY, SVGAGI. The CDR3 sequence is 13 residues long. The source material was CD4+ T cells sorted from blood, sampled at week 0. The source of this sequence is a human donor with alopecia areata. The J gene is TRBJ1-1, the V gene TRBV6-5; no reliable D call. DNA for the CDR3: TGTGCCAGCAGTGGCGAGATAAACACTGAAGCTTTCTTT. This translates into CASSGEINTEAFF.